These 5 T cell receptor beta chains were sequenced from one sample in a study of beta chain features in type 1 diabetes. Overall study findings and caveats: Moderate yet significant TCRB CDR3 shortening was seen in Type 1 diabetes patients in all four CD4+ subsets.

Antigens for these TCRs are unknown. The investigators reverse transcribed all of the isolated RNA, so they sequenced expressed TCRB transcripts. Libraries were prepared by immunoSEQ multiplex PCR; TCRdb keeps only in-frame clonotypes and omits some of them. Of over 20,000 clones in the sample, approximately 53% were seen once. Sequenced: stem cell memory CD4+ T cells from blood. These receptors all stem from a man aged 25-45 years with type 1 diabetes.

The table lists this clone with a few counts. This chain links TRBV5-1 with TRBJ2-3; TRBD1 agrees at 11 bases. The CDR3 covers 15 residues. The V segment lost 4 bases and the J segment 6 bases; nucleotides outside the gene matches: 7. The germline V gene has CDR1 SGHRS and CDR2 YFSETQ. Written as DNA, the CDR3 is TGCGCCAGCAGCAGGGGACAGGGGGTTCTGGATACGCAGTATTTT. This gives the protein CASSRGQGVLDTQYF.

This clone was counted between two and nine times. The chain carries TRBV6-6 and TRBJ2-2, with a possible D match to TRBD2 (5 bases). CDR3 length equals 15 residues. V dropped 10 bases and J dropped 0 bases, with 15 bases sitting between them. Germline V lookup: CDR1 MNHNY, CDR2 SVGAGI (reference sequence). The chain's CDR3 is CATWTWGSNTGELFF. In DNA form, the CDR3 reads TGTGCCACCTGGACTTGGGGATCGAACACCGGGGAGCTGTTTTTT.

CDR3 region: CASSPSGRSYNEQFF. The CDR3 nucleotides are TGTGCCAGCAGCCCTAGCGGGAGATCCTACAATGAGCAGTTCTTC. The chain links TRBV7-8 to TRBJ2-1, with TRBD2 matching 10 bases. J lost 1 base, V lost 5 bases, and 2 bases had no gene match. The CDR3 is 15 amino acids. CDR1 is SGHVS, CDR2 FQNEAQ, per germline.

V and J are TRBV7-8 and TRBJ2-7; 9 nucleotides agree with TRBD1. J gave up 3 bases and V 5 bases, and 5 bases lay outside the gene matches. The CDR3 loop spans 14 amino acids. The germline V gene encodes CDR1 SGHVS and CDR2 FQNEAQ. The CDR3 region has the DNA TGTGCCAGCAGCGTCGGACAGGGGCTCTACGAGCAGTACTTC. It codes for CASSVGQGLYEQYF.

In this sample, this clone turned up a few times. The chain uses TRBV6-5 and TRBJ1-5; 9 positions agree with TRBD1. CDR1 and CDR2 from the germline V gene are MNHEY and SVGAGI. The CDR3 has 14 residues. With V trimmed by 5 bases and J by 7 bases, 6 bases remained unmatched. The CDR3 loop reads CASSGQGKGQPQHF. CDR3 nucleotide sequence: TGTGCCAGCAGTGGACAGGGGAAGGGGCAGCCCCAGCATTTT.